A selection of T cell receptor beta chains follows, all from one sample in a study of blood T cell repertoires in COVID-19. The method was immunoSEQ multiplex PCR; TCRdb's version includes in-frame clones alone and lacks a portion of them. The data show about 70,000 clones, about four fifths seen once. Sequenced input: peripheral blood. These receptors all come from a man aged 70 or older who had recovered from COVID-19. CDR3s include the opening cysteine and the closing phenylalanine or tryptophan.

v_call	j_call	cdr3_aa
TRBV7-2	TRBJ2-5	CASSLYIGGRETQYF
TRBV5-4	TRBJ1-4	CASSLGQTNEKLFF
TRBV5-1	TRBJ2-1	CASSLGSSSSYNEQFF
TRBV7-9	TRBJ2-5	CASSIRGWDLETQYF
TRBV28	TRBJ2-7	CASSSGGLVVSYEQYF
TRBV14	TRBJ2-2	CASSYAGELFF
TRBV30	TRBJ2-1	CAWSNRGYSYNEQFF
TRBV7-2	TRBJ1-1	CASSLLSRGTEAFF
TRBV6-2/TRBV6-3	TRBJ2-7	CASSLDTGGFGTLRRYEQYF
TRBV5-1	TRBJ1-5	CASSLGGDSNQPQHF
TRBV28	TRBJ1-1	CASSYSGQGILAFF
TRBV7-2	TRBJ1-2	CASRPGQGAAGYTF
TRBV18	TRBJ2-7	CASSPATSGQGNEQYF
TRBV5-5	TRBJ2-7	CASQYGSEQYF
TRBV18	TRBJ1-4	CASSPGENEKLFF
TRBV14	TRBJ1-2	CASSPGQDYGYTF
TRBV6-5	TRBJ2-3	CASARGAKDTQYF